Listed here are 24 T cell receptor beta chains from one sample, sequenced in a study of blood T cell repertoires in COVID-19. The table came from immunoSEQ multiplex PCR; TCRdb's copy has only in-frame clones and leaves some out. The sample shows more than 150,000 clones, 82% of them seen only once. The sequenced material came from PBMCs or T cells enriched from blood (not recorded which). These TCRs come from a man in his fifties who had recovered from COVID-19.

The V gene is TRBV5-1, the J gene TRBJ2-7, with 10 nucleotides matching TRBD1. The CDR3 covers 15 residues. Trimming at V came to 3 bases and at J to 4 bases, leaving 7 bases not matched to a gene. CDR1 and CDR2 from the germline V gene are SGHRS and YFSETQ. This CDR3 is CASSWGTGAIYEQYF. The CDR3 region has the DNA TGCGCCAGCAGCTGGGGGACAGGGGCTATATACGAGCAGTACTTC.

In its sample, this clone was seen once. V gene TRBV2 combines with J gene TRBJ1-2, with 9 bases lining up with TRBD1. CDR1 and CDR2 (germline): SNHLY, FYNNEI. Trimming cost V 6 bases and J 0 bases; bases outside gene matches: 11. The length of the CDR3 is 17 residues. CDR3 sequence: CASRRTTGGLTNYGYTF. CDR3 DNA: TGTGCCAGCAGGAGAACTACAGGGGGCCTTACTAACTATGGCTACACCTTC.

The sample holds one count of this clone. The CDR3, as DNA: TGTGCCAGCAGCTTGTACAGGGATAACTATGGCTACACCTTC. It translates to CASSLYRDNYGYTF. The V and J genes are TRBV5-8 and TRBJ1-2; a weak D match, TRBD1 (6 bases). Germline-derived CDR1 and CDR2 are SGHTS and YDEGEE. The CDR3 runs to 14 residues. V was shortened by 1 base and J by 1 base, with 8 bases between the two germline ends.

This sequence joins TRBV2 and TRBJ2-5; 8 nucleotides line up with TRBD2. After removal of 4 bases from V and 2 bases from J, the junction contained 12 bases not matched to a gene. The CDR3 sequence is 17 residues long. CDR1 and CDR2 (germline): SNHLY, FYNNEI. The CDR3 DNA follows: TGTGCCAGCAGTGGAGTTGGAAGCGGGAGTTTGCAAGAGACCCAGTACTTC. It is translated as CASSGVGSGSLQETQYF.

The J gene is TRBJ2-5, the V gene TRBV7-8, with TRBD2 matching 11 bases. This CDR3 is built from 18 residues. V gave up 3 bases and J gave up 1 base; unmatched junction bases: 10. CDR1 and CDR2 from the germline V gene are SGHVS and FQNEAQ. CDR3 sequence reads: CASSFRRILAGAQETQYF. CDR3 nucleotides: TGTGCCAGCAGCTTCCGCAGAATACTAGCGGGAGCCCAAGAGACCCAGTACTTC.

The rearrangement links TRBV28 to TRBJ1-2, with TRBD1 matching over 9 bases. The CDR3 spans 16 residues. V lost 5 bases and J lost 2; bases outside the gene matches: 9. CDR1 is MDHEN, CDR2 SYDVKM, per germline. The CDR3 loop reads CASSRDRANLNYGYTF. In DNA, the CDR3 is TGTGCCAGCAGTCGGGACAGGGCAAACTTGAACTATGGCTACACCTTC.

The chain employs TRBV11-2 and TRBJ1-4, with 9 bases matching TRBD1. CDR1 is SGHAT and CDR2 is FQNNGV in the germline V gene. The length of the CDR3 is 19 residues. V shed 0 bases and J 1 base; nucleotides not matched to a gene: 9. In nucleotides, the CDR3 is TGTGCCAGCAGCTTAGATCCGGGACAGGGAATTTTAACTAATGAAAAACTGTTTTTT. Translated: CASSLDPGQGILTNEKLFF.

The V call is TRBV5-4, the J call TRBJ2-7; 12 nucleotides agree with TRBD2. The germline CDR1 and CDR2 sequences are SGHNT and YYREEE (reference sequence). With 3 bases clipped from V and 5 bases from J, the junction kept 6 bases outside the gene matches. The CDR3 totals 15 residues. This CDR3 reads CASSSLAGGLDEQYF. CDR3 DNA sequence: TGTGCCAGCAGCTCCCTAGCGGGGGGGCTGGACGAGCAGTACTTC.

The genes are TRBV18 and TRBJ1-1; 9 bases are a match to TRBD1. This CDR3 comprises 14 residues. Per the germline V gene, CDR1 is KGHSH and CDR2 is LQKENI. V was pared by 8 bases and J by 3 bases, with 7 bases of the junction left unmatched. This chain's CDR3 is CASRQGEGDTEAFF. The DNA for the CDR3 is TGTGCCAGCAGACAGGGGGAGGGGGACACTGAAGCTTTCTTT.

Written as DNA, the CDR3 is TGTGCCAGCAGCCCAGCAATTGGAGTCTATGGCTACACCTTC. Translated: CASSPAIGVYGYTF. The chain couples TRBV3-1 (or the pseudogene TRBV3-2) to TRBJ1-2, with D hard to call. The V end was cut by 4 bases, the J end by 4 bases, with 13 bases between. The CDR3 totals 14 residues. From germline, CDR1 is LGHDT and CDR2 YNNKEL (reference sequence).

The chain employs TRBV7-3 and TRBJ1-4; tentatively, D is TRBD1 (5 bases). Germline values: CDR1 SGHTA, CDR2 FQGTGA. This CDR3 is built from 12 residues. V dropped 4 bases and J dropped 10 bases, with 10 bases sitting between them. The CDR3 DNA reads as TGTGCCAGCAGCTCCATGGACACAAAACTGTTTTTT. This codes for CASSSMDTKLFF. Variable domain in full (rest from reference TRBV7-3 and TRBJ1-4): GAGVSQTPSNKVTEKGKYVELRCDPISGHTALYWYRQSLGQGPEFLIYFQGTGAADDSGLPNDRFFAVRPEGSVSTLKIQRTERGDSAVYLCASSSMDTKLFFGSGTQLSVL.

In its sample, this clone was seen once. This rearrangement joins TRBV5-1 to TRBJ2-3; TRBD2 aligns across 7 bases. Germline V gene lookup returns CDR1 SGHRS and CDR2 YFSETQ. After removal of 5 bases from V and 4 bases from J, the junction contained 16 bases not matched to a gene. The CDR3 length is 17 residues. Here the CDR3 reads CASRVAFAGVPPDTQYF. CDR3 nucleotides: TGCGCCAGCAGGGTCGCGTTTGCGGGAGTTCCCCCAGATACGCAGTATTTT.

V is TRBV28 and J is TRBJ2-4; unclear D gene. This CDR3 has 12 residues. The germline gives CDR1 MDHEN, CDR2 SYDVKM. Trimming removed 6 bases from V and 5 bases from J, with 8 bases in between. The CDR3 reads CASSRGENIQYF. The CDR3 region has the DNA TGTGCCAGCAGCCGAGGCGAAAACATTCAGTACTTC.

The J gene is TRBJ1-1, the V gene TRBV13; D is unresolved. V lost 4 bases and J 0 bases, leaving 12 bases between the germline ends. Per germline, CDR1 PRHDT and CDR2 FYEKMQ (reference sequence). The CDR3 extends over 15 amino acids. CDR3 loop: CASSSYQTMNTEAFF. For the CDR3, the DNA is TGTGCCAGCAGCTCGTACCAGACAATGAACACTGAAGCTTTCTTT.

V usage is TRBV4-1 and J usage is TRBJ2-7, with no clear D. Germline CDR1 reads MGHRA; CDR2 reads YSYEKL. V was shortened by 0 bases and J by 1 base, with 16 bases between the two germline ends. This CDR3 has 17 amino acids. In nucleotides, the CDR3 is TGCGCCAGCAGCCAAGATCCCTTTGAGCTCGGGTCCTACGAGCAGTACTTC. Its protein product is CASSQDPFELGSYEQYF.

The V call is TRBV24-1, the J call TRBJ2-5, with D perhaps TRBD2 (6 bases). This CDR3 has 16 amino acids. Germline V CDR1 and CDR2: KGHDR, SFDVKD. Trimming cost V 3 bases and J 4 bases, with 17 bases left between them. CDR3 residues: CATSDGGTPLRETQYF. The CDR3 nucleotides read TGTGCCACCAGTGATGGCGGGACTCCCTTACGAGAGACCCAGTACTTC.

The chain has TRBV27 and TRBJ1-6; D is unresolved. The CDR3 covers 15 residues. From germline, CDR1 is MNHEY and CDR2 SMNVEV (reference sequence). With 3 bases removed from V and 2 bases from J, the gap between germline ends came to 8 bases. The CDR3 protein is CASSFEGTYNSPLHF. CDR3 nucleotide sequence: TGTGCCAGCAGTTTTGAGGGAACCTATAATTCACCCCTCCACTTT.

The chain uses TRBV4-1 and TRBJ2-1, with 7 positions matching TRBD2. CDR3 size: 15 residues. Germline V CDR1 and CDR2: MGHRA, YSYEKL. Trimming removed 1 base from V and 9 bases from J; junction bases left unmatched: 9. The CDR3 nucleotides are TGCGCCAGCAGCCAAGGGGGCGATAGCGGGTTTGAGCAGTTCTTC. It codes for CASSQGGDSGFEQFF.

Regarding this clone: This CDR3 is also generated by other DNA sequences in the sample. This chain connects TRBV27 to TRBJ1-2; possibly TRBD1 for D (6 bases). CDR1 and CDR2 (germline): MNHEY, SMNVEV (reference sequence). The V end lost 3 bases, the J end lost 5 bases, and 7 bases lay between the germline ends. This CDR3 region has 12 residues. CDR3: CASSLQGYGYTF. In DNA, the CDR3 is TGTGCCAGCAGTTTGCAGGGGTATGGCTACACCTTC.

V and J are TRBV27 and TRBJ2-4; D may be TRBD2 (5 bases). The CDR3 runs 14 residues. Germline V gene lookup returns CDR1 MNHEY and CDR2 SMNVEV (reference sequence). V lost 2 bases and J lost 6, with 11 bases in between. CDR3 sequence reads: CASSLAEVGNIQYF. DNA of the CDR3: TGTGCCAGCAGTTTAGCGGAGGTGGGAAACATTCAGTACTTC.

CDR3 bases: TGTGCCAGCAGCGTAGATTTGCGGGGGGGCTCAAATGAGCAGTTCTTC. Protein product: CASSVDLRGGSNEQFF. The chain is built from TRBV9 and TRBJ2-1; 9 bases align to TRBD2. Germline V gives CDR1 SGDLS, CDR2 YYNGEE. This CDR3 comprises 16 residues. V lost 0 bases, J lost 7 bases, and 8 bases stayed unmatched.

This clone was picked up one time. This sequence joins TRBV7-3 and TRBJ1-2, with 9 bases identical to TRBD1. The CDR3 length is 14 residues. The trim removed 4 bases at V and 7 bases at J, leaving 7 bases unmatched. Germline-derived CDR1 and CDR2 are SGHTA and FQGTGA. This CDR3 is CASSSGTGRFGYTF. The CDR3 nucleotides read TGTGCCAGCAGCTCGGGGACAGGGAGGTTTGGCTACACCTTC.

The chain couples TRBV30 to TRBJ1-5; maybe TRBD1 (5 bases). The V end was cut by 0 bases, the J end by 0 bases, with 9 bases between. Germline-derived CDR1 and CDR2 are GTSNPN and SVGIG (reference sequence). The CDR3 totals 15 residues. The CDR3 DNA is TGTGCCTGGAGTGTGGGGGGGAGTAGCAATCAGCCCCAGCATTTT. This translates into CAWSVGGSSNQPQHF.

This clone was detected only a few times. V and J are TRBV5-4 and TRBJ1-2, with D perhaps TRBD1 (6 bases). V dropped 4 bases and J dropped 7 bases, with 20 bases sitting between them. The CDR3 has 15 amino acids. Germline lookup yields CDR1 SGHNT and CDR2 YYREEE (reference sequence). The CDR3 sequence: CASSPPGGGGGGYTF. For the CDR3, the DNA is TGTGCCAGCAGCCCCCCGGGGGGCGGGGGCGGTGGCTACACCTTC. The full variable domain, rest sourced from reference TRBV5-4 and TRBJ1-2, is ETGVTQSPTHLIKTRGQQVTLRCSSQSGHNTVSWYQQALGQGPQFIFQYYREEENGRGNFPPRFSGLQFPNYSSELNVNALELDDSALYLCASSPPGGGGGGYTFGSGTRLTVV.